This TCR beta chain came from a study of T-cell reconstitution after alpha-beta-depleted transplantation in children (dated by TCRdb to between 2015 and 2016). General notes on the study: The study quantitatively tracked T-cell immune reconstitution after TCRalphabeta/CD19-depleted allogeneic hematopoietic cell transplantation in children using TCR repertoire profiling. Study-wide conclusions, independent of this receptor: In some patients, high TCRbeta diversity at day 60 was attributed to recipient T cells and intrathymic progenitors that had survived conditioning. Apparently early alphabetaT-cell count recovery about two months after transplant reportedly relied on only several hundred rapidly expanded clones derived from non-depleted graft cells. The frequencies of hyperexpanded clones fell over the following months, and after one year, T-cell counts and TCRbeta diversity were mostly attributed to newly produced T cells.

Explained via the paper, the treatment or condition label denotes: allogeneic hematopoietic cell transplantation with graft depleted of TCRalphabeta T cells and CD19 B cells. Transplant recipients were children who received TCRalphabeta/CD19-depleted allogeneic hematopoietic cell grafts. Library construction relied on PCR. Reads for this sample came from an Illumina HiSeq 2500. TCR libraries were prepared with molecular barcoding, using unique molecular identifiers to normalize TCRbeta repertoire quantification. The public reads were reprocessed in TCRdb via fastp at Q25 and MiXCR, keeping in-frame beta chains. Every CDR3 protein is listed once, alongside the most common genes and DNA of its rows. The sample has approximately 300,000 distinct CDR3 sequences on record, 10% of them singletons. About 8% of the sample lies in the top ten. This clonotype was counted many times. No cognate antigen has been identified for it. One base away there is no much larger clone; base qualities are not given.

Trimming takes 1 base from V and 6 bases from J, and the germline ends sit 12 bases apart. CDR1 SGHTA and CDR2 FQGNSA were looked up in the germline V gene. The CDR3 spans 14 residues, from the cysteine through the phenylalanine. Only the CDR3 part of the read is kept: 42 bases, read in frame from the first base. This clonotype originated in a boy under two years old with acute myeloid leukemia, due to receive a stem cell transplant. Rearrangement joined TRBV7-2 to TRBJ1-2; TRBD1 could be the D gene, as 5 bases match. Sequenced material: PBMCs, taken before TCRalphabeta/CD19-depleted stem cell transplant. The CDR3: CASSLVPRDDGYTF. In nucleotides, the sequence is TGTGCCAGCAGCTTAGTCCCCAGGGACGATGGCTACACCTTC.